A single sample is the source of the 6 T cell receptor beta chains below, sequenced in a study of blood T cell repertoires in COVID-19. The table came from immunoSEQ multiplex PCR; TCRdb's copy has only in-frame clones and leaves some out. This table has about half a million clones, approximately 85% appearing once. The specimen sequenced was peripheral blood. Every receptor here comes from a human donor in a cohort sampled during active COVID-19.

The CDR3 reads CASSAWRTDSYNEQFF. The DNA of the CDR3 is TGTGCCAGCAGCGCTTGGAGGACAGACTCCTACAATGAGCAGTTCTTC. This sequence joins TRBV11-2 and TRBJ2-1, with D possibly being TRBD1 (6 bases). The length of the CDR3 is 16 residues. Germline V CDR1 and CDR2: SGHAT, FQNNGV. V lost 5 bases, J lost 0 bases, and 14 bases lay in between. The complete variable domain, with remaining parts taken from reference TRBV11-2 and TRBJ2-1, reads EAGVAQSPRYKIIEKRQSVAFWCNPISGHATLYWYQQILGQGPKLLIQFQNNGVVDDSQLPKDRFSAERLKGVDSTLKIQPAKLEDSAVYLCASSAWRTDSYNEQFFGPGTRLTVL.

The chain combines TRBV5-4 with TRBJ1-2; 9 nucleotides agree with TRBD1. Unmatched junction bases numbered 7, after V lost 4 bases and J lost 3 bases. The CDR3 spans 15 residues. Germline V CDR1 and CDR2: SGHNT, YYREEE (reference sequence). CDR3 sequence reads: CASSNRDRVYYGYTF. CDR3 nucleotide sequence: TGTGCCAGCAGCAACCGGGACAGGGTTTACTATGGCTACACCTTC.

The rearrangement links TRBV28 to TRBJ2-2; D remains ambiguous. The germline V gene encodes CDR1 MDHEN and CDR2 SYDVKM. Trimming removed 5 bases from V and 6 bases from J, with 7 bases in between. This CDR3 is 12 amino acids long. CDR3 protein: CASSPIPGELFF. CDR3 coding DNA: TGTGCCAGCAGTCCCATCCCCGGGGAGCTGTTTTTT.

This chain connects TRBV4-2 to TRBJ2-7; 8 bases fit TRBD2. V trimming: 1 base; J trimming: 4 bases; junction bases outside the gene matches: 9. The CDR3 runs 16 residues. Germline CDR1 reads LGHNA; CDR2 reads YNFKEQ. DNA of the CDR3: TGTGCCAGCAGCCAAGGCGATAGCGGGATTAAGTACGAGCAGTACTTC. This translates into CASSQGDSGIKYEQYF.

The gene calls are TRBV2 and TRBJ1-5; no definite D call. CDR1 is SNHLY, CDR2 FYNNEI, per germline. V lost 6 bases and J lost 5, with 11 bases in between. The CDR3 has 13 amino acids. The CDR3 nucleotides are TGTGCCAGCAGGGAGGATGAGGATCAGCCCCAGCATTTT. Its protein product is CASREDEDQPQHF. Combining the CDR3 with reference TRBV2 and TRBJ1-5 gives the whole variable domain EPEVTQTPSHQVTQMGQEVILRCVPISNHLYFYWYRQILGQKVEFLVSFYNNEISEKSEIFDDQFSVERPDGSNFTLKIRSTKLEDSAMYFCASREDEDQPQHFGDGTRLSIL.

Of note for this clone: Within the sample, other DNA sequences also encode this same CDR3. The rearrangement uses TRBV5-1 and TRBJ2-1; weak D call: TRBD2 (6 bases). The V end was cut by 0 bases, the J end by 2 bases, with 9 bases between. CDR1 is SGHRS, CDR2 YFSETQ, per germline. CDR3 length: 15 amino acids. CDR3 sequence: CASSLVAGTYNEQFF. CDR3 DNA: TGCGCCAGCAGCTTGGTGGCGGGGACCTACAATGAGCAGTTCTTC. Looking up the rest from reference TRBV5-1 and TRBJ2-1 gives the full variable domain: KAGVTQTPRYLIKTRGQQVTLSCSPISGHRSVSWYQQTPGQGLQFLFEYFSETQRNKGNFPGRFSGRQFSNSRSEMNVSTLELGDSALYLCASSLVAGTYNEQFFGPGTRLTVL.